The 2 T cell receptor beta chains below all came from one sample that was sequenced in a study of identical twins. TCRdb itself ran the 5' RACE reads through MiXCR, one entry per CDR3 protein. The sample records about 200,000 distinct CDR3 sequences, over 9.5% being singletons. The sequenced sample consisted of memory T cells sorted from blood. These receptors were collected from a man between 50 and 59 years old in good health.

This clonotype appeared many times. V usage is TRBV6-2 or TRBV6-3 and J usage is TRBJ2-1, with 10 bases fitting TRBD2. This CDR3 spans 16 amino acids. Losses at the gene ends were 2 bases for V and 0 bases for J; bases not matched to a gene: 1. The V gene's germline CDR1 is MNHEY and CDR2 SVGEGT. CDR3 in DNA: TGTGCCAGCAGTTACACTAGCGGGGTCTCCTACAATGAGCAGTTCTTC. Amino acids: CASSYTSGVSYNEQFF.

V is TRBV2 and J is TRBJ2-1; TRBD1 agrees at 9 bases. Germline lookup yields CDR1 SNHLY and CDR2 FYNNEI. This CDR3 has 15 residues. V shed 5 bases, J shed 7 bases, and the junction held 9 bases outside the gene matches. CDR3 DNA sequence: TGTGCCAGCAGTAATGACAGGGGGAGTTGGAATGAGCAGTTCTTC. Translated: CASSNDRGSWNEQFF.